The 5 T cell receptor beta chains listed next were all sequenced from one sample in a study of blood T cell repertoires in COVID-19. TCRdb's table, derived via immunoSEQ multiplex PCR, lists solely in-frame clones and lacks some. The sample lists about 260,000 clones, over 80% occurring once. The sample consisted of peripheral blood. All receptors derive from a woman aged 70 to 79 with COVID-19, enrolled during active disease.

The genes are TRBV11-2 and TRBJ1-2; D remains ambiguous. The length of the CDR3 is 15 residues. V lost 1 base and J 6 bases, leaving 15 bases between the germline ends. Germline values: CDR1 SGHAT, CDR2 FQNNGV. CDR3 in amino acids: CASSLAFGLANGYTF. CDR3 coding DNA: TGTGCCAGCAGCTTAGCATTCGGACTAGCCAATGGCTACACCTTC.

This chain joins TRBV28 and TRBJ1-1; D is perhaps TRBD1 (5 bases). In germline, CDR1 is MDHEN, CDR2 SYDVKM. The V end lost 3 bases, the J end lost 4 bases, and 12 bases lay between the germline ends. The CDR3 is 14 residues long. This CDR3 is CASSLVQGGTEAFF. CDR3 nucleotide sequence: TGTGCCAGCAGTTTGGTTCAGGGAGGCACTGAAGCTTTCTTT.

The V call is TRBV7-9, the J call TRBJ2-7; 7 bases match TRBD1. The CDR3 has 13 residues. V shed 4 bases, J shed 6 bases, and the junction held 6 bases outside the gene matches. Germline CDR1 and CDR2: SEHNR and FQNEAQ (reference sequence). CDR3 residues: CASSSDTGVEQYF. In DNA form, the CDR3 reads TGTGCCAGCAGCTCGGATACAGGGGTCGAGCAGTACTTC.

The chain recombines TRBV24-1 with TRBJ1-2; 7 bases are shared with TRBD1. Germline-derived CDR1 and CDR2 are KGHDR and SFDVKD. Trimming removed 3 bases from V and 6 bases from J; junction bases left unmatched: 9. This CDR3 is 15 amino acids long. CDR3 protein: CATSDETGKLDGYTF. DNA for the CDR3: TGTGCCACCAGTGATGAGACAGGGAAGTTGGATGGCTACACCTTC.

V is TRBV7-9 and J is TRBJ1-3; D remains ambiguous. Deletions cut 5 bases from V and 4 bases from J, with 9 bases between. This CDR3 region has 13 residues. Germline assignment: CDR1 SEHNR and CDR2 FQNEAQ (reference sequence). The CDR3 DNA reads TGTGCCAGCAGCCCTAGGTCCGGAAACACCATATATTTT. Protein product: CASSPRSGNTIYF.